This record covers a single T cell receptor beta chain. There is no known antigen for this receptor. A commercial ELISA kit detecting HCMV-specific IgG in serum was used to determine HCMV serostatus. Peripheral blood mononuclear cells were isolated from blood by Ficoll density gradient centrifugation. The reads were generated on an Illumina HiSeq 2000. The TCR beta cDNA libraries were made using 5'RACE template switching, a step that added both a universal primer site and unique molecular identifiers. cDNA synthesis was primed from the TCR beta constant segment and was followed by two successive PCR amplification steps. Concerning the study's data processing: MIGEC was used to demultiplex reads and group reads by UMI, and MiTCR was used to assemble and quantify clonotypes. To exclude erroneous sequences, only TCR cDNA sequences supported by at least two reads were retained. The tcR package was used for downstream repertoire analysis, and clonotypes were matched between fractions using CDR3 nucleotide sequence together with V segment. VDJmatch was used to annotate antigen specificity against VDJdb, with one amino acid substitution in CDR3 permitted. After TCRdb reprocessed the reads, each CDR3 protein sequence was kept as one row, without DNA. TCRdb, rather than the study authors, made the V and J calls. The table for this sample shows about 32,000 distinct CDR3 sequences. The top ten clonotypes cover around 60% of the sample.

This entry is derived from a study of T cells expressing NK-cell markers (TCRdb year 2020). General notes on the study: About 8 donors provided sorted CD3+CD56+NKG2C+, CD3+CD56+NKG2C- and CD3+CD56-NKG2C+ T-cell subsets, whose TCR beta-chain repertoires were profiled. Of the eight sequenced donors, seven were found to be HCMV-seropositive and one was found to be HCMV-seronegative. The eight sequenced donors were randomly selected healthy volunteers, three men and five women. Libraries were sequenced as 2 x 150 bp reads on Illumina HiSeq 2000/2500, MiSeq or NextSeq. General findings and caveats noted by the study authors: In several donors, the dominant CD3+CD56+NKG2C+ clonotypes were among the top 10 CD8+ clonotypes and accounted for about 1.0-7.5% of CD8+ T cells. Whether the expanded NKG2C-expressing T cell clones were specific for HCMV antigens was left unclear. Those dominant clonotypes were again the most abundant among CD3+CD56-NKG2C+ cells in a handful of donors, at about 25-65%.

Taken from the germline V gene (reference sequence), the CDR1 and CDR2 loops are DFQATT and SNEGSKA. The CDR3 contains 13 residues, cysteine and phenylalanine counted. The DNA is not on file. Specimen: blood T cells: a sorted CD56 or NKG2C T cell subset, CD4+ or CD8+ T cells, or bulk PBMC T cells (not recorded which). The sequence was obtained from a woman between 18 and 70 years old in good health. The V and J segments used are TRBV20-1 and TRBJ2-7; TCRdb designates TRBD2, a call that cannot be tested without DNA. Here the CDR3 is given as CSATGTSGYEQYF.